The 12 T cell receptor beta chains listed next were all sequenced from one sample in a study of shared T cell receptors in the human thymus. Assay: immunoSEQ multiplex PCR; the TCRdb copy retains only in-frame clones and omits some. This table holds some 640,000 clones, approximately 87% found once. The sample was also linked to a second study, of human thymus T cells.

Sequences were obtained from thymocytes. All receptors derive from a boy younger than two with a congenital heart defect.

This CDR3 reads CASSLTGGEQFF. The CDR3 region has the DNA TGTGCCAGCAGCTTAACGGGAGGCGAGCAGTTCTTC. V is TRBV7-3 and J is TRBJ2-1; D perhaps matches TRBD2 (6 bases). With 0 bases removed from V and 10 bases from J, the gap between germline ends came to 7 bases. The V gene's germline CDR1 is SGHTA and CDR2 FQGTGA. CDR3 length: 12 amino acids.

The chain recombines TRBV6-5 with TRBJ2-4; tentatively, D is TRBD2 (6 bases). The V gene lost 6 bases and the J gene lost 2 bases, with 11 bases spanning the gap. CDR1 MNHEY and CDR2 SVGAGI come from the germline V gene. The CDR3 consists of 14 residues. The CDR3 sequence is CASSPRGSKNIQYF. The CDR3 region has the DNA TGTGCCAGCAGCCCCCGGGGGTCCAAAAACATTCAGTACTTC.

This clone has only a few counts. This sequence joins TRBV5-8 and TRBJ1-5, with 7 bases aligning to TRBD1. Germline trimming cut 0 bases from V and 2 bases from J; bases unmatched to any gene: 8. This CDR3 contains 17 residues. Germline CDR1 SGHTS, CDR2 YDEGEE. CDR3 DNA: TGTGCCAGCAGCTTGGGGATAACAGGGGCTGGCAATCAGCCCCAGCATTTT. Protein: CASSLGITGAGNQPQHF.

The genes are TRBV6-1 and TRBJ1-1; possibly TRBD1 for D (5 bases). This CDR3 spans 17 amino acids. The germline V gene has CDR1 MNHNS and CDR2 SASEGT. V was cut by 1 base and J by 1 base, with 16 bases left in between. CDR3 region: CASSEEGLPGRNTEAFF. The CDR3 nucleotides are TGTGCCAGCAGTGAAGAGGGGCTTCCCGGGAGGAACACTGAAGCTTTCTTT.

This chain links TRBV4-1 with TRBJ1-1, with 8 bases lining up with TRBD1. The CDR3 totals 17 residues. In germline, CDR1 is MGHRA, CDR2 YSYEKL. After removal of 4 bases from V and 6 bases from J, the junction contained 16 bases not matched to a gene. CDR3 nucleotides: TGCGCCAGCAGCCCGAAAGACAGGGGAAATGGGTCGGCTGAAGCTTTCTTT. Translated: CASSPKDRGNGSAEAFF.

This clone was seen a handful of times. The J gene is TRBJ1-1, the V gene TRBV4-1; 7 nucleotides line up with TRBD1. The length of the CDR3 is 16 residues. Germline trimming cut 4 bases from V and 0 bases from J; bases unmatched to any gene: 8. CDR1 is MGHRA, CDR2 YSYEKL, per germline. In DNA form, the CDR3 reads TGCGCCAGCAGCCGATCGGGGGGGACAGTGAACACTGAAGCTTTCTTT. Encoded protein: CASSRSGGTVNTEAFF.

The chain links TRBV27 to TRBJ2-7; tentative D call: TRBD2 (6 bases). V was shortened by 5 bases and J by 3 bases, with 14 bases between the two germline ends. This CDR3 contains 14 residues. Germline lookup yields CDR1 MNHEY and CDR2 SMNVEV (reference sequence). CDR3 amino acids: CASSPRPGGYEQYF. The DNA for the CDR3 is TGTGCCAGCAGTCCCCGACCCGGGGGCTACGAGCAGTACTTC.

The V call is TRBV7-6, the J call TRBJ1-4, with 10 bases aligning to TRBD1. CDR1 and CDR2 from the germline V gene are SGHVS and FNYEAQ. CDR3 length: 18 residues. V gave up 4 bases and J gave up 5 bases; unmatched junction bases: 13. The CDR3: CASSSYPLWDRGNEKLFF. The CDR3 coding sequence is TGTGCCAGCAGCTCATACCCACTCTGGGACAGGGGAAATGAAAAACTGTTTTTT.

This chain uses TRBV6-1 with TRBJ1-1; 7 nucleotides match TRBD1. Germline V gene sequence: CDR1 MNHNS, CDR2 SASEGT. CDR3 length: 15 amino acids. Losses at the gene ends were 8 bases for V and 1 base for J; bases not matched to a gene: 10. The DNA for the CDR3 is TGTGCCAGCGGGGTTAGGGGGCTCGAGAACACTGAAGCTTTCTTT. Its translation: CASGVRGLENTEAFF.

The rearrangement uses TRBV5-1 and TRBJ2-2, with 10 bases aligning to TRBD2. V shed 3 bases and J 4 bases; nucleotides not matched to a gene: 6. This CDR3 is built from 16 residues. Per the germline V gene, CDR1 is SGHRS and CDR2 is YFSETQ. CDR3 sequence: CASSYGLAESTGELFF. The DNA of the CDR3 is TGCGCCAGCAGCTATGGACTAGCGGAGTCCACCGGGGAGCTGTTTTTT.

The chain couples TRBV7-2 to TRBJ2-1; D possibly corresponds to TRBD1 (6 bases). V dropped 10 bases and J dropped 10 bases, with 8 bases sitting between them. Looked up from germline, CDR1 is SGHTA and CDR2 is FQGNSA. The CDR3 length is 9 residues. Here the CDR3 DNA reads TGTGCCACCGGGACAGAGCAGTTCTTC. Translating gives CATGTEQFF.

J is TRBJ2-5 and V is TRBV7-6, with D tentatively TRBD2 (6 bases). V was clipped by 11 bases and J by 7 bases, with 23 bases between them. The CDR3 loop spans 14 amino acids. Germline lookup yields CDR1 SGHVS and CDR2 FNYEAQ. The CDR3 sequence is CAVTTEAGEGTQYF. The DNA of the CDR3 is TGTGCCGTCACCACGGAAGCGGGCGAAGGGACCCAGTACTTC.